Following are 25 T cell receptor beta chains from one sample sequenced in a study of blood T cell repertoires in COVID-19. Measured with immunoSEQ multiplex PCR; TCRdb has only the in-frame clones, and not every one. The profile shows about 50,000 clones, roughly 87% of them singletons. Sequencing was performed on peripheral blood. These receptor sequences come from a human donor with active COVID-19. The donor label of this sample is uncertain.

The chain is built from TRBV7-3 and TRBJ2-1; TRBD2 might be the D (6 bases). CDR3 length equals 15 residues. Germline V gene sequence: CDR1 SGHTA, CDR2 FQGTGA. Trimming shortened V by 2 bases and J by 4 bases, and 12 bases separated the two germline ends. This CDR3 reads CASSLLGGRYNEQFF. The CDR3 DNA sequence: TGTGCCAGCAGCTTACTGGGGGGTAGGTACAATGAGCAGTTCTTC.

A remark on this clone: The same CDR3 arises from other DNA sequences in this sample as well. The J gene is TRBJ1-6, the V gene TRBV7-2; D is uncertain. Germline V gene data show CDR1 as SGHTA and CDR2 as FQGNSA. Trimming shortened V by 1 base and J by 7 bases, and 17 bases separated the two germline ends. This CDR3 has 17 amino acids. The CDR3 reads CASSLVRVGPVNSPLHF. As DNA, the CDR3 is TGTGCCAGCAGCTTAGTGAGGGTCGGGCCCGTAAATTCACCCCTCCACTTT.

J is TRBJ1-5 and V is TRBV28, with TRBD1 identical over 9 bases. The length of the CDR3 is 15 residues. Germline-derived CDR1 and CDR2 are MDHEN and SYDVKM. The ends lost 4 bases at V and 4 bases at J; junction bases unmatched: 5. The CDR3 protein is CASSSLGQGNQPQHF. DNA of the CDR3: TGTGCCAGCAGTTCGCTTGGACAGGGGAATCAGCCCCAGCATTTT.

This sequence joins TRBV19 and TRBJ2-3, with 7 positions matching TRBD2. The trim removed 7 bases at V and 1 base at J, leaving 5 bases unmatched. Germline CDR1 and CDR2: LNHDA and SQIVND (reference sequence). The CDR3 loop spans 14 amino acids. CDR3 sequence reads: CASKVGGGTDTQYF. DNA for the CDR3: TGTGCCAGTAAAGTGGGGGGGGGCACAGATACGCAGTATTTT.

For the CDR3, the DNA is TGTGCCAGCAGCTATCAGACCTACGAGCAGTACTTC. Its translation is CASSYQTYEQYF. The chain is built from TRBV7-9 and TRBJ2-7, with D hard to call. The V end was cut by 4 bases, the J end by 2 bases, with 6 bases between. CDR3 length: 12 amino acids. Germline CDR1 SEHNR, CDR2 FQNEAQ (reference sequence). Combining the CDR3 with reference TRBV7-9 and TRBJ2-7 gives the whole variable domain DTGVSQNPRHKITKRGQNVTFRCDPISEHNRLYWYRQTLGQGPEFLTYFQNEAQLEKSRLLSDRFSAERPKGSFSTLEIQRTEQGDSAMYLCASSYQTYEQYFGPGTRLTVT.

This rearrangement joins TRBV11-2 to TRBJ1-2; 8 bases line up with TRBD1. The V segment lost 1 base and the J segment 4 bases; nucleotides outside the gene matches: 5. Germline loops: CDR1 SGHAT, CDR2 FQNNGV. CDR3 length: 15 residues. The CDR3 sequence is CASSLGTGLTYGYTF. CDR3 bases: TGTGCCAGCAGCTTAGGGACAGGGCTTACCTATGGCTACACCTTC.

V usage is TRBV11-2 and J usage is TRBJ2-1, with 7 bases lining up with TRBD2. The CDR3 contains 14 residues. The germline CDR1 and CDR2 sequences are SGHAT and FQNNGV. Trimming at V came to 8 bases and at J to 9 bases, leaving 13 bases not matched to a gene. DNA for the CDR3: TGTGCCAGCCTTAAGCGGGGTGGCTCGGTTGAGCAGTTCTTC. This encodes CASLKRGGSVEQFF.

V gene TRBV29-1 combines with J gene TRBJ1-2; D possibly corresponds to TRBD1 (5 bases). This CDR3 comprises 11 residues. From germline, CDR1 is SQVTM and CDR2 ANQGSEA. The V and J ends lost 6 bases and 4 bases respectively, with 9 bases between them. The CDR3 nucleotides read TGCAGCGTCGGGGGGACCTATGGCTACACCTTC. Amino acid sequence: CSVGGTYGYTF.

V usage is TRBV5-4 and J usage is TRBJ2-3; TRBD1 is a possible D gene (5 bases). V lost 2 bases to trimming and J lost 2 bases, with 9 bases between them. Germline values: CDR1 SGHNT, CDR2 YYREEE (reference sequence). This CDR3 is 14 amino acids long. CDR3 in DNA: TGTGCCAGCAGCTTCATCGGACACACAGATACGCAGTATTTT. Translated, it gives CASSFIGHTDTQYF.

The rearrangement uses TRBV18 and TRBJ1-2; D perhaps matches TRBD1 (6 bases). Germline V gene sequence: CDR1 KGHSH, CDR2 LQKENI. Trimming cost V 1 base and J 2 bases, with 17 bases left between them. This CDR3 is 17 amino acids long. This CDR3 reads CASSPQPKTGNNYGYTF. The CDR3 DNA follows: TGTGCCAGCTCACCACAACCAAAAACAGGGAACAACTATGGCTACACCTTC.

The J gene is TRBJ2-7, the V gene TRBV6-1, with 7 nucleotides matching TRBD1. The CDR3 contains 16 residues. Germline CDR1 and CDR2: MNHNS and SASEGT. The V and J ends lost 3 bases and 4 bases, in that order; junction bases with no gene match: 12. The CDR3 region has the DNA TGTGCCAGCAGTGATTTGGGCAGGGGGTCGATTTACGAGCAGTACTTC. Translation gives CASSDLGRGSIYEQYF.

This rearrangement joins TRBV6-5 to TRBJ1-5; perhaps TRBD1 as D (6 bases). The germline V gene encodes CDR1 MNHEY and CDR2 SVGAGI. With 10 bases removed from V and 6 bases from J, the gap between germline ends came to 19 bases. This CDR3 has 14 residues. DNA for the CDR3: TGTGCCACCAGGGCGGCAGGGGTGGGTCAGCCCCAGCATTTT. This encodes CATRAAGVGQPQHF.

This clone has only one observation. V and J are TRBV6-1 and TRBJ2-1; 14 bases align to TRBD2. Unmatched junction bases numbered 6, after V lost 1 base and J lost 7 bases. The CDR3 loop spans 17 amino acids. CDR1 and CDR2 (germline): MNHNS, SASEGT. The chain's CDR3 is CASSEGLAGGPENEQFF. In nucleotides, the CDR3 is TGTGCCAGCAGTGAAGGACTAGCGGGGGGGCCGGAAAATGAGCAGTTCTTC.

As DNA, the CDR3 is TGTGCCAGCTCACCACCGGGGTTGGCGGGGGCTGGCGTGGGTGAGCAGTTCTTC. Translated: CASSPPGLAGAGVGEQFF. This rearrangement joins TRBV18 to TRBJ2-1; possible D gene TRBD2, 7 bases. CDR3 length: 18 amino acids. The V and J ends lost 0 bases and 9 bases respectively, with 24 bases between them. The germline V gene has CDR1 KGHSH and CDR2 LQKENI.

The chain joins TRBV3-1 (or the pseudogene TRBV3-2) to TRBJ2-7; TRBD1 might be the D (6 bases). This CDR3 has 15 residues. The V gene lost 4 bases and the J gene lost 3 bases, with 16 bases spanning the gap. From germline, CDR1 is LGHDT and CDR2 YNNKEL (reference sequence). The chain's CDR3 is CASSPRAGDFYEQYF. The CDR3 DNA follows: TGTGCCAGCAGCCCCCGCGCAGGGGATTTCTACGAGCAGTACTTC.

The genes are TRBV10-1 and TRBJ1-3; D is ambiguous. Germline V gene data show CDR1 as WNHNN and CDR2 as SYGVQD (reference sequence). V was trimmed by 2 bases and J by 2 bases, leaving 13 bases between them. The CDR3 sequence is 16 residues long. The CDR3 is CASSEDWQLTGNTIYF. The CDR3 DNA follows: TGCGCCAGCAGTGAGGATTGGCAGTTAACTGGAAACACCATATATTTT.

The V gene is TRBV19, the J gene TRBJ2-7; D may be TRBD1 (6 bases). Trimming stripped 5 bases from V and 4 bases from J, with 24 bases between. CDR3 length: 17 amino acids. The germline gives CDR1 LNHDA, CDR2 SQIVND (reference sequence). The CDR3 reads CASSQTGMRGIGYEQYF. The CDR3 bases are TGTGCCAGTAGTCAGACCGGCATGAGGGGGATTGGGTACGAGCAGTACTTC.

The chain is built from TRBV24-1 and TRBJ2-3, with 11 bases matching TRBD2. The V gene's germline CDR1 is KGHDR and CDR2 SFDVKD. The CDR3 extends over 15 amino acids. V lost 4 bases, J lost 7 bases, and 6 bases stayed unmatched. The CDR3 sequence is CATSDVAGGPHTQYF. The CDR3 DNA is TGTGCCACCAGTGACGTAGCGGGGGGGCCCCATACGCAGTATTTT.

The chain has TRBV6-6 and TRBJ1-2; 8 bases match TRBD1. CDR3 length equals 18 residues. Germline V gives CDR1 MNHNY, CDR2 SVGAGI (reference sequence). V trimming: 5 bases; J trimming: 0 bases; junction bases outside the gene matches: 14. In nucleotides, the CDR3 is TGTGCCAGCAGTCGGACCGGGACAGGAAGACCTTCTAACTATGGCTACACCTTC. Translating it yields CASSRTGTGRPSNYGYTF.

In this sample, this clone turned up once. V and J are TRBV2 and TRBJ2-2, with a possible D match to TRBD2 (7 bases). CDR3 length: 15 amino acids. Germline assignment: CDR1 SNHLY and CDR2 FYNNEI. Trimming took off 1 base at V and 3 bases at J, with 9 bases between the two ends. CDR3 coding DNA: TGTGCCAGCAGTGAAGGAGGGGGGGACACCGGGGAGCTGTTTTTT. It encodes CASSEGGGDTGELFF.

The chain has TRBV12-3 or TRBV12-4 and TRBJ1-6; no definite D call. Trimming shortened V by 7 bases and J by 7 bases, and 8 bases separated the two germline ends. The CDR3 consists of 12 residues. CDR3 amino acids: CASTFLNSPLHF. DNA of the CDR3: TGTGCCAGCACCTTCTTGAATTCACCCCTCCACTTT.

This CDR3 reads CASSLAALGAHEQFF. CDR3 coding DNA: TGTGCCAGCAGCTTAGCGGCGTTGGGGGCCCATGAGCAGTTCTTC. This sequence joins TRBV7-9 and TRBJ2-1; the D gene is possibly TRBD1 (6 bases). Germline-derived CDR1 and CDR2 are SEHNR and FQNEAQ (reference sequence). The V gene lost 0 bases and the J gene lost 8 bases, with 14 bases spanning the gap. The CDR3 has 15 amino acids.

The chain couples TRBV5-4 to TRBJ2-3; the D is unclear. V lost 4 bases and J lost 4, with 7 bases in between. The germline V gene has CDR1 SGHNT and CDR2 YYREEE (reference sequence). This CDR3 contains 12 residues. In DNA, the CDR3 is TGTGCCAGCAGCCGAGTGCCAGATACGCAGTATTTT. Translated, it gives CASSRVPDTQYF.

This rearrangement joins TRBV29-1 to TRBJ2-7, with D unclear. Germline V gene data show CDR1 as SQVTM and CDR2 as ANQGSEA. V lost 5 bases to trimming and J lost 5 bases, with 13 bases between them. The CDR3 runs 12 residues. CDR3 in amino acids: CSVSASYHEQYF. As DNA, the CDR3 is TGCAGCGTTTCAGCGTCGTACCACGAGCAGTACTTC.

The chain recombines TRBV7-3 with TRBJ2-7; TRBD2 aligns across 8 bases. J gave up 2 bases and V 2 bases, and 5 bases lay outside the gene matches. Germline assignment: CDR1 SGHTA and CDR2 FQGTGA. The length of the CDR3 is 15 residues. CDR3 nucleotide sequence: TGTGCCAGCAGCTTATCAGCGGGGGTGACCTACGAGCAGTACTTC. It specifies CASSLSAGVTYEQYF.